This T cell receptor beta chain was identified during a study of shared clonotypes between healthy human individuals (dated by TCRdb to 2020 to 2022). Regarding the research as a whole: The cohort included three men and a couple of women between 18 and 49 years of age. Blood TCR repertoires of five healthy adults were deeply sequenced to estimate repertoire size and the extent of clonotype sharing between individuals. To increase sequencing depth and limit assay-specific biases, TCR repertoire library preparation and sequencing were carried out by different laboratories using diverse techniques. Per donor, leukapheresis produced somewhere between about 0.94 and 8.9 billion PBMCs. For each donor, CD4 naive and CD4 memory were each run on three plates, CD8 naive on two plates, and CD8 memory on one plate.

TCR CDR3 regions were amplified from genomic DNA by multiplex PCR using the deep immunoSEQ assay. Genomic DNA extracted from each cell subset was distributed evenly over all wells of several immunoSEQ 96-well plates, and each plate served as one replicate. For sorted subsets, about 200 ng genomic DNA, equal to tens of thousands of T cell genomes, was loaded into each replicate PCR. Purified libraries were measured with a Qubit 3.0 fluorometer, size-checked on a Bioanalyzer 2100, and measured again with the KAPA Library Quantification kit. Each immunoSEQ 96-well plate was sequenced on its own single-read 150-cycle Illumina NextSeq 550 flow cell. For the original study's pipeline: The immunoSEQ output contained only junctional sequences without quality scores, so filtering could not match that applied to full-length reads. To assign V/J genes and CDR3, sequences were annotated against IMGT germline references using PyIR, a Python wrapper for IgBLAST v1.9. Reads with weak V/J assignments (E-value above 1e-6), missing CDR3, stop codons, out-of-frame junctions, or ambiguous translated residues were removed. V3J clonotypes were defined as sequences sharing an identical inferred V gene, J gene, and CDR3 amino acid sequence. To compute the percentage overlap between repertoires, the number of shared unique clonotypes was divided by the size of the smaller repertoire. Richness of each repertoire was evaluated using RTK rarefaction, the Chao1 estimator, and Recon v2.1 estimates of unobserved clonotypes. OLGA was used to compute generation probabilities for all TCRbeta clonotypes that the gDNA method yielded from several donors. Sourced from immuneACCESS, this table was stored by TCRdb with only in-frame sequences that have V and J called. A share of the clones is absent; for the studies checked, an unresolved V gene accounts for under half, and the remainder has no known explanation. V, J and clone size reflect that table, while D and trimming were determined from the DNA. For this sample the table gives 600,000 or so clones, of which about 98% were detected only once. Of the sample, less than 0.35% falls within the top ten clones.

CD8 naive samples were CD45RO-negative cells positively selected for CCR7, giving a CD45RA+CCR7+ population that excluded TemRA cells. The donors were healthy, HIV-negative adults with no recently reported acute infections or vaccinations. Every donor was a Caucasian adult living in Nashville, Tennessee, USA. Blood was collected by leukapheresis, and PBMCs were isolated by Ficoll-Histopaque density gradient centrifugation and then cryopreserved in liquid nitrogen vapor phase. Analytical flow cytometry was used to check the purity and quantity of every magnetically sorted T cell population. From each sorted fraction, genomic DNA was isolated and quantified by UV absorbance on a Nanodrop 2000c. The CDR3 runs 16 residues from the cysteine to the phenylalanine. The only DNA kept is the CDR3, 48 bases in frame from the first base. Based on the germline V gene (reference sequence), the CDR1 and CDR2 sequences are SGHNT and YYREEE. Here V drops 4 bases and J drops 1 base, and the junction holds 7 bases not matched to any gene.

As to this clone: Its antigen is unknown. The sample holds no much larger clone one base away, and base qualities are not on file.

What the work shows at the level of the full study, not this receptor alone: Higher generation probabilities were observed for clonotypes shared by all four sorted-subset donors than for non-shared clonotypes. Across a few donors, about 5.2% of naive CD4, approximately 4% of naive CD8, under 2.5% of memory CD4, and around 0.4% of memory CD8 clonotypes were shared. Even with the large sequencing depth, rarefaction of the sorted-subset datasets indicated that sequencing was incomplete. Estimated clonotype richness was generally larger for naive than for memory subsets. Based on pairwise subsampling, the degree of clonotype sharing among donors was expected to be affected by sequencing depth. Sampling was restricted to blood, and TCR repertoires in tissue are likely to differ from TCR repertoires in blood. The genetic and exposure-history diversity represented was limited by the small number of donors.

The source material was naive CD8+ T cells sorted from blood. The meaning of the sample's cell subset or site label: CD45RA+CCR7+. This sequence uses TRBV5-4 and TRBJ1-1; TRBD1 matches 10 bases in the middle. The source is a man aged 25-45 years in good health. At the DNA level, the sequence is TGTGCCAGCAGCCCGGGGACAGGGGCTACGAACACTGAAGCTTTCTTT. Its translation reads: CASSPGTGATNTEAFF.